This paragraph reports one T cell receptor beta chain. The data derive from a study of Graves' ophthalmopathy and Graves' hyperthyroidism. This CDR3 is built from 16 residues. CDR1 and CDR2 (germline): DFQATT, SNEGSKA (reference sequence). V lost 5 bases and J 4 bases, leaving 23 bases between the germline ends. TCR beta CDR3 amplification used RNA transcripts. First-round RT-PCR employed HTBI primers, with a second-round multiplex PCR after it. TCRdb ran MiXCR on the multiplex PCR reads and lists one entry per CDR3 protein. In the table there are almost 750,000 distinct CDR3 sequences, roughly two fifths of which are singletons.

The chain couples TRBV20-1 to TRBJ1-2, with D possibly matching TRBD1 (6 bases). The clonotype originates from an adult man with Graves' ophthalmopathy. Sequencing was done on a sample of peripheral blood. The CDR3 spells CSAYKIQQGPLYGYTF. As DNA, the CDR3 is TGCAGTGCTTACAAAATCCAACAGGGACCACTCTATGGCTACACCTTC.